The 12 T cell receptor beta chains below all came from one sample that was sequenced in a study of CD8 T cells in Susac syndrome. When the RNA was reverse transcribed, random hexamers were used with an input of 0.5 to 1 ug. TCRdb ran MiXCR on the immunoSEQ multiplex PCR reads and lists one entry per CDR3 protein. The data show 400,000 to 550,000 distinct CDR3 sequences, with around 85% seen just once and 0.09% to 0.15% held by the top ten. Sequencing was performed on CD8+ T cells from PBMCs. These receptors were taken from a human donor with multiple sclerosis.

This clonotype is a singleton in its sample. The chain recombines TRBV6-5 with TRBJ2-7, with TRBD2 as a possible D gene (6 bases). V dropped 2 bases and J dropped 1 base, with 9 bases sitting between them. Germline V gene lookup returns CDR1 MNHEY and CDR2 SVGAGI. CDR3 length: 14 amino acids. CDR3 DNA sequence: TGTGCCAGCAGTTACGGGACTCAATCCTACGAGCAGTACTTC. Translation gives CASSYGTQSYEQYF.

The CDR3 loop reads CASSLNGDYGYTF. In DNA form, the CDR3 reads TGTGCCAGCAGCTTAAATGGCGACTATGGCTACACCTTC. The chain combines TRBV5-6 with TRBJ1-2; D gene unclear. This CDR3 spans 13 amino acids. Per the germline V gene, CDR1 is SGHDT and CDR2 is YYEEEE. With 2 bases removed from V and 3 bases from J, the gap between germline ends came to 8 bases.

The chain combines TRBV10-2 with TRBJ1-1, with 7 bases aligning to TRBD1. This CDR3 has 16 amino acids. Germline trimming cut 3 bases from V and 7 bases from J; bases unmatched to any gene: 14. Germline values: CDR1 WSHSY, CDR2 SAAADI. The CDR3 loop is CASSDGDRVGYSEAFF. The DNA for the CDR3 is TGCGCCAGCAGTGACGGAGACAGGGTTGGTTATAGTGAAGCTTTCTTT.

This clonotype is a singleton in its sample. The chain has TRBV6-5 and TRBJ1-2, with D perhaps matching TRBD1 (5 bases). Germline loops: CDR1 MNHEY, CDR2 SVGAGI. V was shortened by 0 bases and J by 6 bases, with 17 bases between the two germline ends. This CDR3 spans 16 amino acids. CDR3 sequence reads: CASSYSFSGTANGYTF. CDR3 coding DNA: TGTGCCAGCAGTTACTCTTTCTCCGGGACGGCGAATGGCTACACCTTC.

V and J are TRBV3-1 and TRBJ1-2; 7 nucleotides align to TRBD1. Looked up from germline, CDR1 is LGHDT and CDR2 is YNNKEL (reference sequence). The V segment lost 0 bases and the J segment 4 bases; nucleotides outside the gene matches: 5. The CDR3 is 15 amino acids. The CDR3 here is CASSQEWTGVYGYTF. DNA of the CDR3: TGTGCCAGCAGCCAAGAGTGGACAGGAGTCTATGGCTACACCTTC.

This clonotype was found once. CDR3 DNA sequence: TGCGCCAGCAGCTTACACCCAGAGACCGGGGAGCTGTTTTTT. As protein: CASSLHPETGELFF. The genes are TRBV5-1 and TRBJ2-2; no reliable D call. Per the germline V gene, CDR1 is SGHRS and CDR2 is YFSETQ. Trimming removed 2 bases from V and 5 bases from J, with 10 bases in between. This CDR3 region has 14 residues.

Note on this clonotype: Relative to the germline gene, one junction end is altered; a read error may explain this. The chain combines TRBV3-1 with TRBJ1-2, with D unresolved. Germline V CDR1 and CDR2: LGHDT, YNNKEL (reference sequence). The CDR3 sequence is 13 residues long. The CDR3 DNA sequence: TGTGCCAGCAGCGAAGAACCCTCCGCTGGCTACACCTTC. Translation: CASSEEPSAGYTF.

This sequence joins TRBV6-1 and TRBJ1-6; D unclear. Between the trimmed V and J ends, which lost 2 bases and 4 bases, there was a span of 12 bases. There are 16 residues in the CDR3. Germline CDR1 is MNHNS and CDR2 is SASEGT. The CDR3 coding sequence is TGTGCCAGCAGTGAAACGAGGTCGATTTATAATTCACCCCTCCACTTT. Amino acids: CASSETRSIYNSPLHF.

Concerning this clonotype: This is likely a read error, given that the CDR3 carries no conserved phenylalanine or tryptophan at its end. The chain couples TRBV4-1 to TRBJ1-5, with D unresolved. V lost 3 bases and J 4 bases, leaving 4 bases between the germline ends. The CDR3 contains 12 residues. Germline values: CDR1 MGHRA, CDR2 YSYEKL. CDR3 amino acids: CASSQSNQPQHL. The CDR3 DNA sequence: TGCGCCAGCAGCCAGAGTAATCAGCCCCAGCATCTT.

The V and J genes are TRBV6-1 and TRBJ1-2, with a tentative D call TRBD1 (5 bases). The CDR3 has 16 amino acids. Per the germline V gene, CDR1 is MNHNS and CDR2 is SASEGT. Trimming shortened V by 3 bases and J by 4 bases, and 18 bases separated the two germline ends. The CDR3 spells CASSEYRDRVTYGYTF. Written as DNA, the CDR3 is TGTGCCAGCAGTGAGTACCGGGACCGCGTAACCTATGGCTACACCTTC.

The J gene is TRBJ2-3, the V gene TRBV9; TRBD2 matches 7 bases. After removal of 4 bases from V and 0 bases from J, the junction contained 8 bases not matched to a gene. This CDR3 is 16 amino acids long. The germline V gene encodes CDR1 SGDLS and CDR2 YYNGEE. CDR3 coding DNA: TGTGCCAGCAGCCCAGAAGGGAGGGATAGCACAGATACGCAGTATTTT. Translating gives CASSPEGRDSTDTQYF.

This clonotype was seen only a few times. This chain uses TRBV5-6 with TRBJ2-7, with 7 bases identical to TRBD2. This CDR3 region has 18 residues. Germline-derived CDR1 and CDR2 are SGHDT and YYEEEE. V lost 0 bases and J lost 0; bases outside the gene matches: 12. CDR3 bases: TGTGCCAGCAGCTTGGAAAGCGGCCAGGGAGGGAGCTCCTACGAGCAGTACTTC. It encodes CASSLESGQGGSSYEQYF.